This TCR beta chain was sequenced during a study of siplizumab effects on memory and regulatory T cells. This clone has only a few counts. Clones were read by immunoSEQ multiplex PCR, and TCRdb kept only the in-frame ones, dropping some. The sample carries some 64,000 clones, 79% recorded once. The TCR was taken from a human donor in good health. Material for sequencing was memory CD4+ T cells sorted from blood.

The CDR3 coding sequence is TGTGCCAGCAGTGGGGGCCTGAATTCGAACACCATATATTTT. Encoded protein: CASSGGLNSNTIYF. The rearrangement links TRBV6-5 to TRBJ1-3, with D perhaps matching TRBD1 (6 bases). The V end was cut by 5 bases, the J end by 7 bases, with 15 bases between. Germline V gene data show CDR1 as MNHEY and CDR2 as SVGAGI. The CDR3 covers 14 residues.